This TCR beta chain was sequenced in a study of blood T cell repertoires in COVID-19. As for the study in general: COVID-19 samples, acute and convalescent, were from the United States, Italy and Spain. The analysed material was cDNA or gDNA that came from T cells, B-cell-depleted T cells, or PBMCs.

This CDR3 spans 15 amino acids. Germline loops: CDR1 MGHRA, CDR2 YSYEKL. Between the trimmed V and J ends, which lost 5 bases and 3 bases, there was a span of 11 bases. As originally analysed: Amplification with reference gene primers provided the estimates of nucleated cell counts. Profiling relied on immunoSEQ multiplex PCR, and the TCRdb table lists in-frame clones only, not all of them. V and J calls and clone size are those listed in that table; D and trimming were worked out from the DNA. The sample has about 44,000 clones; about nine tenths are singletons. V gene TRBV4-1 combines with J gene TRBJ2-6, with unresolved D. Sequenced material: peripheral blood. This TCR was recovered from a woman of 80 years or more in a cohort sampled during active or convalescent COVID-19. CDR3 sequence reads: CASSAGEFGANVLTF. The CDR3 DNA is TGCGCCAGCAGCGCCGGAGAGTTTGGGGCCAACGTCCTGACTTTC.